Following are 3 T cell receptor beta chains from one sample sequenced in a study of blood T cell repertoires in COVID-19. Assay used: immunoSEQ multiplex PCR; TCRdb lists only in-frame clones, some missing. Among 220,000 or so clones listed, roughly 90% were seen once. The sequenced sample consisted of PBMCs or T cells enriched from blood (not recorded which). Receptors originate from a man younger than 40 who had been exposed to COVID-19.

The rearrangement links TRBV7-2 to TRBJ2-1; 7 bases are shared with TRBD2. The V gene's germline CDR1 is SGHTA and CDR2 FQGNSA. J was trimmed by 9 bases and V by 1 base; bases with no gene match: 9. CDR3 size: 15 residues. Here the CDR3 DNA reads TGTGCCAGCAGCTTAGAAATGTTGCGGGGGATTGAGCAGTTCTTC. This encodes CASSLEMLRGIEQFF.

The V gene is TRBV2, the J gene TRBJ2-7; 10 bases fit TRBD1. Trimming removed 6 bases from V and 2 bases from J; junction bases left unmatched: 10. The CDR3 contains 16 residues. Germline V lookup: CDR1 SNHLY, CDR2 FYNNEI. The CDR3 is CASRRPGQGSAYEQYF. The CDR3 nucleotides read TGTGCCAGCAGGCGACCGGGACAGGGGTCGGCCTACGAGCAGTACTTC.

The genes are TRBV7-9 and TRBJ2-3; 10 nucleotides align to TRBD1. CDR1 is SEHNR and CDR2 is FQNEAQ in the germline V gene (reference sequence). The CDR3 extends over 17 amino acids. The V and J ends lost 1 base and 3 bases, in that order; junction bases with no gene match: 7. Here the CDR3 DNA reads TGTGCCAGCAGCTTAGGCCGGGGGACAGGGGAGACAGATACGCAGTATTTT. This gives the protein CASSLGRGTGETDTQYF.